What follows are 24 T cell receptor beta chains derived from one specimen sequenced in a study of blood T cell repertoires in COVID-19. Here immunoSEQ multiplex PCR was the method, and the copy in TCRdb shows in-frame clones only, minus some. The table lists fewer than 200,000 clones, 74% of them singletons, with 3% in the top ten. Sequencing used peripheral blood. The receptors were sampled from a woman older than 75 with acute or convalescent COVID-19.

V and J are TRBV7-3 and TRBJ2-5, with D tentatively TRBD2 (5 bases). The CDR3 is made up of 13 amino acids. CDR1 and CDR2 from the germline V gene are SGHTA and FQGTGA. Between the trimmed V and J ends, which lost 5 bases and 5 bases, there was a span of 12 bases. The CDR3 loop reads CASSRGFSETQYF. CDR3 DNA sequence: TGTGCCAGCAGCCGCGGGTTTTCGGAGACCCAGTACTTC.

This clone appeared once. The V gene is TRBV2, the J gene TRBJ1-1, with D uncertain. V lost 1 base to trimming and J lost 4 bases, with 4 bases between them. CDR3 length: 12 amino acids. Germline V gene sequence: CDR1 SNHLY, CDR2 FYNNEI. This CDR3 reads CASSEGGTEAFF. Here the CDR3 DNA reads TGTGCCAGCAGTGAAGGCGGCACTGAAGCTTTCTTT.

This rearrangement joins TRBV28 to TRBJ2-2; D is perhaps TRBD1 (6 bases). Germline V gives CDR1 MDHEN, CDR2 SYDVKM. V lost 5 bases to trimming and J lost 1 base, with 17 bases between them. This CDR3 contains 17 residues. The CDR3 loop reads CASSPPTGTKNTGELFF. The CDR3 nucleotides read TGTGCCAGCAGTCCCCCAACCGGGACAAAGAACACCGGGGAGCTGTTTTTT. The variable domain in full, with the rest retrieved from reference TRBV28 and TRBJ2-2, is DVKVTQSSRYLVKRTGEKVFLECVQDMDHENMFWYRQDPGLGLRLIYFSYDVKMKEKGDIPEGYSVSREKKERFSLILESASTNQTSMYLCASSPPTGTKNTGELFFGEGSRLTVL.

The rearrangement joins TRBV7-2 to TRBJ2-1, with 9 nucleotides matching TRBD1. The CDR3 consists of 15 residues. J was trimmed by 3 bases and V by 5 bases; bases with no gene match: 5. The germline gives CDR1 SGHTA, CDR2 FQGNSA. The CDR3 reads CASSMTGQGYNEQFF. Written as DNA, the CDR3 is TGTGCCAGCAGCATGACGGGACAGGGCTACAATGAGCAGTTCTTC.

V and J are TRBV9 and TRBJ2-7; D gene unclear. Germline V gives CDR1 SGDLS, CDR2 YYNGEE. Trimming removed 4 bases at V and 2 bases at J, with 13 bases between. The CDR3 totals 14 residues. The CDR3 DNA reads as TGTGCCAGCAGCCCTTCTGAGAACCCCTACGAGCAGTACTTC. Its protein is CASSPSENPYEQYF.

The V and J genes are TRBV5-1 and TRBJ2-1, with 13 bases identical to TRBD2. The germline V gene encodes CDR1 SGHRS and CDR2 YFSETQ. After removal of 0 bases from V and 0 bases from J, the junction contained 9 bases not matched to a gene. The CDR3 contains 20 residues. The CDR3: CASSLVGTSGVRSSYNEQFF. The CDR3 bases are TGCGCCAGCAGCTTGGTTGGGACTAGCGGGGTCAGGAGCTCCTACAATGAGCAGTTCTTC.

The rearrangement joins TRBV9 to TRBJ1-6; TRBD1 matches 7 bases. Trimming cost V 3 bases and J 8 bases; bases outside gene matches: 5. The CDR3 sequence is 14 residues long. The germline CDR1 and CDR2 sequences are SGDLS and YYNGEE. CDR3 DNA: TGTGCCAGCAGCGAACAGGGGTTCTATTCACCCCTCCACTTT. It specifies CASSEQGFYSPLHF.

The chain uses TRBV7-9 and TRBJ2-1; 7 bases are shared with TRBD2. Unmatched junction bases numbered 1, after V lost 4 bases and J lost 7 bases. The CDR3 sequence is 12 residues long. From germline, CDR1 is SEHNR and CDR2 FQNEAQ (reference sequence). CDR3 in DNA: TGTGCCAGCAGCTGGCGGGGGAATGAGCAGTTCTTC. Protein product: CASSWRGNEQFF.

The DNA of the CDR3 is TGTGCCAGCAGCAAGGACAGGTATAGCAATCAGCCCCAGCATTTT. The encoded protein is CASSKDRYSNQPQHF. The V gene is TRBV14, the J gene TRBJ1-5; 7 bases are a match to TRBD1. After removal of 5 bases from V and 0 bases from J, the junction contained 4 bases not matched to a gene. The CDR3 length is 15 residues. Per the germline V gene, CDR1 is SGHDN and CDR2 is FVKESK. The full variable domain, in which reference TRBV14 and TRBJ1-5 provide the parts outside the CDR3, is EAGVTQFPSHSVIEKGQTVTLRCDPISGHDNLYWYRRVMGKEIKFLLHFVKESKQDESGMPNNRFLAERTGGTYSTLKVQPAELEDSGVYFCASSKDRYSNQPQHFGDGTRLSIL.

V and J are TRBV7-2 and TRBJ2-1; D is unresolved. CDR3 length equals 15 residues. The germline V and J ends were trimmed by 4 bases and 0 bases, with 10 bases remaining between them. Germline CDR1 and CDR2: SGHTA and FQGNSA. CDR3 residues: CASSSGRVSYNEQFF. DNA for the CDR3: TGTGCCAGCAGCTCTGGTCGGGTCTCCTACAATGAGCAGTTCTTC.

This clone was seen a few times. V is TRBV19 and J is TRBJ2-3; D perhaps matches TRBD2 (7 bases). The germline V gene has CDR1 LNHDA and CDR2 SQIVND (reference sequence). The V end was cut by 3 bases, the J end by 5 bases, with 15 bases between. The CDR3 consists of 15 residues. The CDR3 DNA reads as TGTGCCAGTAGTATGTCGGGGGGCGCGGGAGATACGCAGTATTTT. Its translation: CASSMSGGAGDTQYF. The full variable domain, in which reference TRBV19 and TRBJ2-3 provide the parts outside the CDR3, is DGGITQSPKYLFRKEGQNVTLSCEQNLNHDAMYWYRQDPGQGLRLIYYSQIVNDFQKGDIAEGYSVSREKKESFPLTVTSAQKNPTAFYLCASSMSGGAGDTQYFGPGTRLTVL.

This sequence joins TRBV30 and TRBJ2-3; TRBD2 agrees at 7 bases. The CDR3 is 16 amino acids. Trimming at V came to 0 bases and at J to 2 bases, leaving 8 bases not matched to a gene. Germline CDR1 GTSNPN, CDR2 SVGIG (reference sequence). This CDR3 is CAWSVSQRDFTDTQYF. The CDR3 nucleotides read TGTGCCTGGAGTGTATCTCAGCGGGACTTCACAGATACGCAGTATTTT.

This rearrangement joins TRBV28 to TRBJ1-1; 9 bases are a match to TRBD1. The CDR3 has 16 amino acids. The trim removed 6 bases at V and 0 bases at J, leaving 8 bases unmatched. The V gene's germline CDR1 is MDHEN and CDR2 SYDVKM. CDR3 nucleotide sequence: TGTGCCAGCAGACCTACGGACAGGGGAATGAACACTGAAGCTTTCTTT. It encodes CASRPTDRGMNTEAFF.

The CDR3 sequence is CASEKRYSNTGELFF. The CDR3 DNA follows: TGTGCCAGTGAAAAGCGGTATTCAAACACCGGGGAGCTGTTTTTT. This rearrangement joins TRBV6-5 to TRBJ2-2; D is perhaps TRBD2 (5 bases). The CDR3 extends over 15 amino acids. CDR1 is MNHEY and CDR2 is SVGAGI in the germline V gene. With 9 bases removed from V and 2 bases from J, the gap between germline ends came to 16 bases.

This clone appeared a single time. The V and J genes are TRBV18 and TRBJ2-7; D is perhaps TRBD1 (6 bases). Deletions cut 4 bases from V and 7 bases from J, with 20 bases between. The germline CDR1 and CDR2 sequences are KGHSH and LQKENI. The CDR3 contains 15 residues. The CDR3 here is CASSLELDRSVEQYF. In nucleotides, the CDR3 is TGTGCCAGCTCACTCGAGTTAGACAGGTCGGTTGAGCAGTACTTC.

The rearrangement links TRBV5-5 to TRBJ1-1, with 9 positions matching TRBD1. CDR1 is SGHKS, CDR2 YYEKEE, per germline (reference sequence). The junction had 9 bases not matched to a gene; V was cut back by 3 bases and J by 3 bases. This CDR3 has 16 residues. This CDR3 is CASSSSGTGWDTEAFF. In DNA, the CDR3 is TGTGCCAGCAGCTCATCCGGGACAGGGTGGGACACTGAAGCTTTCTTT.

The chain couples TRBV29-1 to TRBJ2-5, with 9 bases matching TRBD1. CDR3 length: 12 amino acids. Germline loops: CDR1 SQVTM, CDR2 ANQGSEA. The junction had 4 bases not matched to a gene; V was cut back by 6 bases and J by 5 bases. The CDR3 DNA is TGCAGCGTGCGGACAGGGGCCGAGACCCAGTACTTC. Residues: CSVRTGAETQYF.

The V and J genes are TRBV7-2 and TRBJ1-6; the D gene is possibly TRBD1 (5 bases). V was pared by 5 bases and J by 0 bases, with 11 bases between. Germline V gene sequence: CDR1 SGHTA, CDR2 FQGNSA. This CDR3 spans 16 amino acids. CDR3 in amino acids: CASSGQQISYNSPLHF. The CDR3 region has the DNA TGTGCCAGCAGCGGACAACAAATCTCCTATAATTCACCCCTCCACTTT.

V gene TRBV18 combines with J gene TRBJ1-1, with 9 bases aligning to TRBD1. Germline assignment: CDR1 KGHSH and CDR2 LQKENI. J was trimmed by 2 bases and V by 5 bases; bases with no gene match: 15. The CDR3 is made up of 18 amino acids. This CDR3 is CASSSISRDRDSNTEAFF. In DNA, the CDR3 is TGTGCCAGCTCATCAATATCCCGGGACAGGGACTCTAACACTGAAGCTTTCTTT.

This rearrangement joins TRBV6-2 or TRBV6-3 to TRBJ2-2, with 8 bases fitting TRBD1. Germline V CDR1 and CDR2: MNHEY, SVGEGT. CDR3 size: 14 residues. J was trimmed by 5 bases and V by 6 bases; bases with no gene match: 5. The CDR3, as DNA: TGTGCCAGCAGCGGACAGGGACGGACCGGGGAGCTGTTTTTT. Its translation: CASSGQGRTGELFF.

CDR3 protein: CASSIEPRGTQYF. The CDR3 DNA reads as TGTGCCAGTAGTATTGAGCCACGGGGGACCCAGTACTTC. V usage is TRBV19 and J usage is TRBJ2-5; the D gene is possibly TRBD2 (5 bases). V gave up 3 bases and J gave up 7 bases, with 12 bases separating them. This CDR3 has 13 residues. Germline lookup yields CDR1 LNHDA and CDR2 SQIVND (reference sequence).

The chain employs TRBV5-4 and TRBJ2-2; the D gene is possibly TRBD1 (5 bases). This CDR3 comprises 15 residues. The V end was cut by 2 bases, the J end by 4 bases, with 12 bases between. The germline V gene encodes CDR1 SGHNT and CDR2 YYREEE (reference sequence). CDR3 region: CASSFQGRSTGELFF. The CDR3 region has the DNA TGTGCCAGCAGCTTCCAGGGAAGGAGCACCGGGGAGCTGTTTTTT.

The gene calls are TRBV12-3 or TRBV12-4 and TRBJ1-2; tentative D call: TRBD1 (5 bases). V gave up 5 bases and J gave up 4 bases, with 11 bases separating them. The CDR3 is made up of 13 amino acids. CDR3 coding DNA: TGTGCCAGCAGTCGCGGGACTGCCTATGGCTACACCTTC. Translating gives CASSRGTAYGYTF.

The chain is built from TRBV7-9 and TRBJ1-2; D may be TRBD1 (5 bases). Trimming cost V 3 bases and J 2 bases, with 7 bases left between them. CDR1 is SEHNR and CDR2 is FQNEAQ in the germline V gene (reference sequence). The length of the CDR3 is 13 residues. For the CDR3, the DNA is TGTGCCAGCAGCTTTGACAGCAACTATGGCTACACCTTC. It translates to CASSFDSNYGYTF. Filled out from reference TRBV7-9 and TRBJ1-2, the complete variable domain reads DTGVSQNPRHKITKRGQNVTFRCDPISEHNRLYWYRQTLGQGPEFLTYFQNEAQLEKSRLLSDRFSAERPKGSFSTLEIQRTEQGDSAMYLCASSFDSNYGYTFGSGTRLTVV.